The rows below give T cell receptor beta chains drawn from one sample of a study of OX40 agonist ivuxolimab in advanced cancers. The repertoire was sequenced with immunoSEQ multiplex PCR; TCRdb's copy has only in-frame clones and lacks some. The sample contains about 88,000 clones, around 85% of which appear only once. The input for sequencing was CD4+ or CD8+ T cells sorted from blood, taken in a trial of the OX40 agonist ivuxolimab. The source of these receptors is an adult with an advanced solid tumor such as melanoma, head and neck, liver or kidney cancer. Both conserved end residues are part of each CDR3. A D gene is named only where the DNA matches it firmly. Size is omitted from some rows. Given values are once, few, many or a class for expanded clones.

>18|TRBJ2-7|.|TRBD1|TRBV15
TGTGCCACCAGCAGAGGGTCTTCGACAGGGGGACTCGTTTACGAGCAGTACTTC
CATSRGSSTGGLVYEQYF
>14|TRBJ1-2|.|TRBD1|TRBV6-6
TGTGCCAGCATACAGGCGGGACAGAACTATGGCTACACCTTC
CASIQAGQNYGYTF
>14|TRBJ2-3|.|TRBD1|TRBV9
TGTGCCAGCAGCGGGACAGGGGGAACAGATACGCAGTATTTT
CASSGTGGTDTQYF
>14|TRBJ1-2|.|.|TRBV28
TGTGCCAGCAGTGCGGGGGCTACCTACTATGGCTACACCTTC
CASSAGATYYGYTF
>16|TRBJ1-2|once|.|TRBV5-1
TGCGCCAGCAGCGGAACAGGGAATTACCCCAACTATGGCTACACCTTC
CASSGTGNYPNYGYTF
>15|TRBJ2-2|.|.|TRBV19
TGTGCCAGTAGTCCTTACCCCGCCGGGATCGGGGAGCTGTTTTTT
CASSPYPAGIGELFF
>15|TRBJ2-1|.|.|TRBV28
TGTGCCAGCAGTCCACCTGGAAGCTCCTACAATGAGCAGTTCTTC
CASSPPGSSYNEQFF
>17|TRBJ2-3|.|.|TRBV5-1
TGCGCCAGCAGCTTGACGGTGGCTTCACTCCCCACAGATACGCAGTATTTT
CASSLTVASLPTDTQYF
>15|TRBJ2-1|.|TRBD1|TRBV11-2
TGTGCCAGCAGCTCTGGACAGGGCCCCTACAATGAGCAGTTCTTC
CASSSGQGPYNEQFF
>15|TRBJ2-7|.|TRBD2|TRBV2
TGTGCCAGCAAGCTGACTCAGACTAGCGGGATCCTACAGTACTTC
CASKLTQTSGILQYF
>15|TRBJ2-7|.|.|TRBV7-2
TGTGCCAGCAGCCCCTCGCTCACAAGCTCCTACGAGCAGTACTTC
CASSPSLTSSYEQYF
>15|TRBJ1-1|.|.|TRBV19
TGTGCCAGTAGTACTTTCTCGACGGTGAACACTGAAGCTTTCTTT
CASSTFSTVNTEAFF
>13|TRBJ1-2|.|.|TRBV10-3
TGTGCCATCAGTGACGGAGCCCTCTATGGCTACACCTTC
CAISDGALYGYTF
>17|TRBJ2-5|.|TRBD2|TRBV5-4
TGTGCCAGCAGCTTCGGGACTAGCGGGAGGGACCAAGAGACCCAGTACTTC
CASSFGTSGRDQETQYF
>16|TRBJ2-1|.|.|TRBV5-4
TGTGCCAGCAGCTTGGGTACCACGCAGACCGGGAGTGAGCAGTTCTTC
CASSLGTTQTGSEQFF
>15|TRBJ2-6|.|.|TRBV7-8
TGTGCCAGCAGGATAGCATACTCTGGGGCCAACGTCCTGACTTTC
CASRIAYSGANVLTF
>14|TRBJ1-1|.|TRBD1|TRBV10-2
TGCGCCAGCAGTCGGACAGGGCCTATATTTGAAGCTTTCTTT
CASSRTGPIFEAFF
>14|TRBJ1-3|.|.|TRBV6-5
TGTGCCAGCAGTTACGGGGGTCTTGGAAACACCATATATTTT
CASSYGGLGNTIYF
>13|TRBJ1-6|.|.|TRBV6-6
TGTGCCAGCAGCACGACATTAGGGTCACCCCTCCACTTT
CASSTTLGSPLHF
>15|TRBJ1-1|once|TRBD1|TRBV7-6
TGTGCCAGCAGCTTAGGGACAGGGGGATCGACTGAAGCTTTCTTT
CASSLGTGGSTEAFF
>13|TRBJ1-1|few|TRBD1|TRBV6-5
TGTGCCAGCGCAAGACAGGGGAGCTTTGAAGCTTTCTTT
CASARQGSFEAFF
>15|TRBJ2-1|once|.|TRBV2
TGTGCCAGCAGTGAAGACAGGCCCTCCTACAATGAGCAGTTCTTC
CASSEDRPSYNEQFF
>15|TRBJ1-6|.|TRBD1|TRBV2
TGTGCCAGCAGTGAATTCGGACAGGGGGAATCACCCCTCCACTTT
CASSEFGQGESPLHF
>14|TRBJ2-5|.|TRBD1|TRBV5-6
TGTGCCAGCAGCTATCGGACAGGGGTAGAGACCCAGTACTTC
CASSYRTGVETQYF
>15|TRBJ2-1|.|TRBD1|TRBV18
TGTGCCAGCTCACCACCGGACAGGGGGCGCGGTGAGCAGTTCTTC
CASSPPDRGRGEQFF
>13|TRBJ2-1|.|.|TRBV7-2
TGTGCCAGCAGCTCCGGGACAACAAATGAGCAGTTCTTC
CASSSGTTNEQFF
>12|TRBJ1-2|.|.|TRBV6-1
TGTGCCAGCAGTAGAGACGGCTATGGCTACACCTTC
CASSRDGYGYTF
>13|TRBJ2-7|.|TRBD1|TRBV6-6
TGTGCCAGCAGCCCGACGGACAGGGGCGAGCAGTACTTC
CASSPTDRGEQYF
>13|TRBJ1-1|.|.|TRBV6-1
TGTGCCAGCAGTGAATCCGGGTTCCTCGAAGCTTTCTTT
CASSESGFLEAFF
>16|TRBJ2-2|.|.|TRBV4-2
TGTGCCAGCAGCCGCATGGGGGAGCGAGGAACCGGGGAGCTGTTTTTT
CASSRMGERGTGELFF
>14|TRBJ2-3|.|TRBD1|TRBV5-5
TGTGCCAGCAGCCAGGGGACAGGGCCAGATACGCAGTATTTT
CASSQGTGPDTQYF
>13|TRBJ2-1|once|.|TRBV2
TGTGCCAGCATGACCGACATTTACAATGAGCAGTTCTTC
CASMTDIYNEQFF
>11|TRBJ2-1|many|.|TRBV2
TGTGCCACAGGACTCTACAATGAGCAGTTCTTC
CATGLYNEQFF
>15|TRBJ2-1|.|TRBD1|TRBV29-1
TGCAGCGTTGGGACCCCGGGACAGGGGGCGAGTGAGCAGTTCTTC
CSVGTPGQGASEQFF
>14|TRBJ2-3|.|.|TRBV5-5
TGTGCCAGCACCGATGCTCCTCACACAGATACGCAGTATTTT
CASTDAPHTDTQYF
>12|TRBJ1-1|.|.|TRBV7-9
TGTGCCAGCAGCTTATTGGGGTCTGAAGCTTTCTTT
CASSLLGSEAFF
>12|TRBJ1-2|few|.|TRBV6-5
TGTGCCAGCAGCCTCAGGGGATATGGCTACACCTTC
CASSLRGYGYTF
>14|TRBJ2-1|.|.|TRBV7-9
TGTGCCAGCAGCATCTTAGGCGCCAACAATGAGCAGTTCTTC
CASSILGANNEQFF
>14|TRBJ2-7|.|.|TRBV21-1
TGTGCCAGCAGCAGGAGCGGCCCGCCTACAGGGCAGTACTTC
CASSRSGPPTGQYF
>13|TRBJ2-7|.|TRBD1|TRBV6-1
TGTGCCAGCAGCGGGACAGGGAGTTACGAGCAGTACTTC
CASSGTGSYEQYF
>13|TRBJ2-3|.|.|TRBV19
TGTGCCAGCGGGGGGCGCGGGACAGATACGCAGTATTTT
CASGGRGTDTQYF
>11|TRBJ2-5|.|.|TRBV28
TGTGCCAGCAGTCGCCGGGAACCCCAGTACTTC
CASSRREPQYF
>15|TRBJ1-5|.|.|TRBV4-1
TGCGCCAGCAGCCTAGGATTAGGCTCCCAGCAGCCCCAGCATTTT
CASSLGLGSQQPQHF